These 5 T cell receptor beta chains were sequenced from one sample in a study of blood T cells in healthy people across ages. The second PCR ran about 6 to 12 cycles with a sample-barcoded 5' primer and J-beta primers. TCRdb called the 5' RACE reads again in MiXCR, with one record for every CDR3 protein. Of some 1.5 million distinct CDR3 sequences in the sample, under 30% were seen once. The material sequenced was blood. The receptors originated from a woman aged 25 to 39 in good health.

The chain recombines TRBV7-3 with TRBJ2-6; weak D call: TRBD2 (6 bases). The V and J ends lost 2 bases and 1 base respectively, with 12 bases between them. This CDR3 has 17 residues. CDR1 is SGHTA, CDR2 FQGTGA, per germline. The CDR3 protein is CASSLLGGGSGANVLTF. The DNA for the CDR3 is TGTGCCAGCAGCTTACTGGGGGGTGGGTCTGGGGCCAACGTCCTGACTTTC.

This sequence joins TRBV20-1 and TRBJ1-1; no clear D. The germline V gene encodes CDR1 DFQATT and CDR2 SNEGSKA (reference sequence). The V end lost 1 base, the J end lost 1 base, and 10 bases lay between the germline ends. The CDR3 sequence is 14 residues long. The CDR3 protein is CSARVRWANTEAFF. The CDR3 DNA reads as TGCAGTGCTAGAGTGAGATGGGCGAACACTGAAGCTTTCTTT.

The gene calls are TRBV20-1 and TRBJ2-2; no definite D call. The CDR3 extends over 11 amino acids. CDR1 is DFQATT, CDR2 SNEGSKA, per germline (reference sequence). V shed 5 bases and J shed 0 bases, with 1 base lying between them. The CDR3 nucleotides read TGCAGTGCTCCGAACACCGGGGAGCTGTTTTTT. It codes for CSAPNTGELFF.

The gene calls are TRBV12-3 or TRBV12-4 and TRBJ1-6; TRBD1 matches at 7 bases. J lost 8 bases, V lost 5 bases, and 12 bases had no gene match. The CDR3 length is 16 residues. CDR3 in amino acids: CASSTAGQDVHSPLHF. CDR3 DNA sequence: TGTGCCAGCAGTACCGCAGGACAGGACGTACATTCACCCCTCCACTTT.

This clonotype was seen only a few times. The CDR3 sequence: CASSQGLAGGPGNIQYF. The CDR3 coding sequence is TGCGCCAGCAGCCAAGGGTTAGCGGGAGGGCCGGGAAACATTCAGTACTTC. The V and J genes are TRBV4-3 and TRBJ2-4; 11 nucleotides match TRBD2. V shed 1 base, J shed 6 bases, and the junction held 8 bases outside the gene matches. CDR3 length equals 17 residues. CDR1 is LGHNA and CDR2 is YSLEER in the germline V gene.